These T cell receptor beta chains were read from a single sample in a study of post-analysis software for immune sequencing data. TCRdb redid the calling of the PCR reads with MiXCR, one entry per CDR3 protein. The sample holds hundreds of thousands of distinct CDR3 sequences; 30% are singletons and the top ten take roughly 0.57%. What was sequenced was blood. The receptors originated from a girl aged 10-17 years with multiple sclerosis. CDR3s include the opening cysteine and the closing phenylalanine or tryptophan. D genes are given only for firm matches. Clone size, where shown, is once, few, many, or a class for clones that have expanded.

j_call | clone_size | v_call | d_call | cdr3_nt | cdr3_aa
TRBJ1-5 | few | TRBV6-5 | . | TGTGCCAGCAGTTACTCGTCGGGGGTTCAGCCCCAGCATTTT | CASSYSSGVQPQHF
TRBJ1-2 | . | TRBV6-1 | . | TGTGCCAGCAGTGAAGCAAATCTTCCAGTTTCCTATGGCTACACCTTC | CASSEANLPVSYGYTF
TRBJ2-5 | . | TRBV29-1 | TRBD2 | TGCAGCGTCACCCGGGGGGGCCGGGAGACCCAGTACTTC | CSVTRGGRETQYF
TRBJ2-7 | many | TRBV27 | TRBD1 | TGTGCCAGCAGTCCAGGGACAGGCGAGCAGTACTTC | CASSPGTGEQYF
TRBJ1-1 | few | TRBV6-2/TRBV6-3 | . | TGTGCCAGCAGTTACTTGACCAGGCAACTGGCCGGGGGTGAAGCTTTCTTT | CASSYLTRQLAGGEAFF
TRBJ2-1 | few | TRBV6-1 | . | TGTGCCAGCAGTGAAGCGTTTAGTGCCCTGCAGTTCTTC | CASSEAFSALQFF
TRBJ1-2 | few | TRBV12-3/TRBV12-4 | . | TGTGCCAGCAGGCCAGAACAGCTCGGGGATGGCTACACCTTC | CASRPEQLGDGYTF
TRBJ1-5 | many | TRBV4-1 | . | TGCGCCAGCAGCCAGGGCAACAATCAGCCCCAGCATTTT | CASSQGNNQPQHF
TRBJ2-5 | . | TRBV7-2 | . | TGTGCCAGCAGCTTACTGTCAGAGACCCAGTACTTC | CASSLLSETQYF
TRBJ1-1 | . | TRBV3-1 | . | TGTGCCAGCAGCCAAGGGTCCAGGGAGAACACTGAAGCTTTCTTT | CASSQGSRENTEAFF
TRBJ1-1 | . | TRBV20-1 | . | TGCAGTGCCCTCCGTAACGTAGGGACTGAAGCTTTCTTT | CSALRNVGTEAFF
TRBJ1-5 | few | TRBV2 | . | TGTGCCAGCAGTGAAGGAGGCAGGAGGAGAGAACAGCCCCAGCATTTT | CASSEGGRRREQPQHF
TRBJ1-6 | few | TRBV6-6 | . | TGTGCCAGCAGTTCCCCAACAGGGCGCATTACGCCCCTCCACTTT | CASSSPTGRITPLHF
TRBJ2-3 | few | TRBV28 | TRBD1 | TGTGCCAGCAGTTTAGGCTCGACAGGGAGCACAGATACGCAGTATTTT | CASSLGSTGSTDTQYF
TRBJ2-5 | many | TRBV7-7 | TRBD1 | TGCGCCAGCAGCCGGGACAGGGGAGAGACCCAGTACTTC | CASSRDRGETQYF
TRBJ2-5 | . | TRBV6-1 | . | TGTGCCAGCAGTGTTATTAGGGGCTCCCAAGAGACCCAGTACTTC | CASSVIRGSQETQYF
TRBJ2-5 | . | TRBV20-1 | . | TGCAGTGCTAAGGGGGAAGAGACCCAGTACTTC | CSAKGEETQYF
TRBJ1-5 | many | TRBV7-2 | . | TGTGCCAGCAGCTTAGACAATCAGCCCCAGCATTTT | CASSLDNQPQHF
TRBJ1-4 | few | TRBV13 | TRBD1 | TGTGCCAGCAGCCGCGGACAGGGCTTTGAAAAACTGTTTTTT | CASSRGQGFEKLFF
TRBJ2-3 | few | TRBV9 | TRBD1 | TGTGCCAGCAGCGTAGCGGGACAGATAGATACGCAGTATTTT | CASSVAGQIDTQYF
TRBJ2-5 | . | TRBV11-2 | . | TGTGCCAGCAGCCGCCAGGGCCTCGTAGAGACCCAGTACTTC | CASSRQGLVETQYF
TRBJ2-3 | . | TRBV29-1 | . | TGCAGCGTTGAGAGTTCTACGTACACAGATACGCAGTATTTT | CSVESSTYTDTQYF
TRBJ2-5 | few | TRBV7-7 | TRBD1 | TGTGCTAGCAGCCCGTTAAGACAGGGAGAGACCCAGTACTTC | CASSPLRQGETQYF
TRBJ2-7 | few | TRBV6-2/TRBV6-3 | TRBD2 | TGTGCCAGCACCTCGCGGGGGTATGCCTACGAGCAGTACTTC | CASTSRGYAYEQYF
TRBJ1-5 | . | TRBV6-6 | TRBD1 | TGTGCCAGCAGTCGTAAGGGACAGCCCAATCAGCCCCAGCATTTT | CASSRKGQPNQPQHF
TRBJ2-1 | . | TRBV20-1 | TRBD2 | TGCAGTGCTAGTAAGCGGGAGGGGTACAATGAGCAGTTCTTC | CSASKREGYNEQFF
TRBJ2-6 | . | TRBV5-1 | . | TGCGCCAGCAGCCCAGTCGTTGGTGAAGGGGCCAACGTCCTGACTTTC | CASSPVVGEGANVLTF
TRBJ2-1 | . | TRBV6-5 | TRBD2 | TGTGCCAGCAGTTACTCCCGCCCGGGAGGGCGGTTATACAATGAGCAGTTCTTC | CASSYSRPGGRLYNEQFF
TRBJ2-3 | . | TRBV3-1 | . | TGTGCCAGCGGCCAAGGTTTTCGTGTCGAACGGTTACTTTCGGATACGCAGTATTTT | CASGQGFRVERLLSDTQYF
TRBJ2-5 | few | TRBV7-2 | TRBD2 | TGTGCCAGCAGCTTACTTTTAACTAGCGGGAGGGCCTGGCAAGAGACCCAGTACTTC | CASSLLLTSGRAWQETQYF
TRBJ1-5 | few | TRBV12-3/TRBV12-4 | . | TGTGCCAGCAGTTTCTCGGGGCAGAATCAGCCCCAGCATTTT | CASSFSGQNQPQHF
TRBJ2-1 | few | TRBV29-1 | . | TGCAGCGTTGGGGGGGCGGCGGTTCGAGATGAGCAGTTCTTC | CSVGGAAVRDEQFF
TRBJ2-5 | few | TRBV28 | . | TGTGCCAGCGAAGCGTCTAAAGAGACCCAGTACTTC | CASEASKETQYF
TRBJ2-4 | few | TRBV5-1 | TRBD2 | TGCGCCAGCAGCCCCACTAGCGGGGGCCTTGAAAACATTCAGTACTTC | CASSPTSGGLENIQYF
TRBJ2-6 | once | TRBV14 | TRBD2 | TGTGCCAGCAGCCCCGGTAGCGGGGGTGTGGGGGCCAACGTCTTGACTTTC | CASSPGSGGVGANVLTF
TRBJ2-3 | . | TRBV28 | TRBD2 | TGTGCCAGCATCCCAGCGGGAGTAATCGGGTTGGGCACAGATACGCAGTATTTT | CASIPAGVIGLGTDTQYF
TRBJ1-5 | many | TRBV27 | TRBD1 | TGCGCCAGCAGCCCACAGGGGGGGGGTCAGCCCCAGCATTTT | CASSPQGGGQPQHF
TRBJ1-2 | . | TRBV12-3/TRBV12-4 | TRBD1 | TGTGCCAGCAGCTCCGGGACAGGGTGGTATGGCTACACCTTC | CASSSGTGWYGYTF
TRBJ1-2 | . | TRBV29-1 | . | TGCAGCGTTGCGGACGATGGCTACACCTTC | CSVADDGYTF
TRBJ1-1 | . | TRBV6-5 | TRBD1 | TGTGCCAGCAGCAGGGGGGCTGGTACTGAAGCTTTCTTT | CASSRGAGTEAFF
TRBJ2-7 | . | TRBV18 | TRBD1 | TGTGCCAGCTCACCACTCATAAGACAGGGGACCTACGAGCAGTACTTC | CASSPLIRQGTYEQYF
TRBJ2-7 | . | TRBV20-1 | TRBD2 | TGCAGTCAATTAGCGGGAGGGCCGGACGAGCAGTACTTC | CSQLAGGPDEQYF
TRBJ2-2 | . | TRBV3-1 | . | TGTGCCAGCCGGTTAAGGGCTGGTCGTGGGGAGCTGTTTTTT | CASRLRAGRGELFF
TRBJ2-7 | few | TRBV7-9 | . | TGTGCCAGCAGCCCCCGAAACTACGAGCAGTACTTC | CASSPRNYEQYF
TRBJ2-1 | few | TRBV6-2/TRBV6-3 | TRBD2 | TGTGCCAGCAGTTACGGCGGGAGTAATAATGAGCAGTTCTTC | CASSYGGSNNEQFF
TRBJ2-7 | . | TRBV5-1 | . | TGCGCCAGCAGCCCCGATGAGCGAGGGCCGATCCGAGGGAAGCAGGGAGAGCAGTACTTC | CASSPDERGPIRGKQGEQYF
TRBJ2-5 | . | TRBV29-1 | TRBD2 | TGCAGCGTTGAAGGAGCAGCGGGAAAGGTGGAGACCCAGTACTTC | CSVEGAAGKVETQYF
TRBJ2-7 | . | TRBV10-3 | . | TGTGCCATCAGTGAGTCTGGCGGGGACTCCTACGAGCAGTACTTC | CAISESGGDSYEQYF
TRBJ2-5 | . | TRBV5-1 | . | TGCGCCAGCAGCCTACTATTTCCTGAGGAGACCCCGTACTTC | CASSLLFPEETPYF
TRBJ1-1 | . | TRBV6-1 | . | TGTGCCAGCATGGGAGGGCGGGCTGAAGCTTTCTTT | CASMGGRAEAFF
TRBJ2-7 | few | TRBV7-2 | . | TGTGCCAGCAGCAAACCCGAAAGGACCCAATACTCCTACGAGCAGTACTTC | CASSKPERTQYSYEQYF
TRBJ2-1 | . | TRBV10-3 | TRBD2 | TGTGCCATCAGTGGACCGGCTCCGACTAGCGGGGGGGATGAGCAGTTCTTC | CAISGPAPTSGGDEQFF
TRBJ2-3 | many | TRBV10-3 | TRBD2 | TGTGCCACCCAGCGGGAGAGAAACACAGATACGCAGTATTTT | CATQRERNTDTQYF
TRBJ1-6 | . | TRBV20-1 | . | TGCAGTGCTAGACCCGGCCCCGAGTATAATTCACCCCTCCACTTT | CSARPGPEYNSPLHF
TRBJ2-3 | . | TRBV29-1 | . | TGCAGCGTTGAAGCTTATTTGGGGTCTAGTGATACGCAGTATTTT | CSVEAYLGSSDTQYF